This T cell receptor (beta chain) was found in a study of blood T cell repertoires in COVID-19. About the research overall: Both acute and convalescent COVID-19 samples were obtained from the United States, Italy and Spain. From T cells, B-cell-depleted T cells, or PBMCs came the material, which was cDNA or gDNA.

The CDR3 spans 14 residues. V was clipped by 7 bases and J by 10 bases, with 22 bases between them. Germline CDR1 reads LNHDA; CDR2 reads SQIVND (reference sequence). In the authors' methods: Quantification of nucleated cells was approximated via reference gene primer amplification. Data came from immunoSEQ multiplex PCR; TCRdb stores just in-frame clones and leaves some out. The DNA gave D and trimming, while V, J and clone size come from that table. The sample lists approximately 100,000 clones; approximately 84% were seen once. V and J are TRBV19 and TRBJ1-1, with D possibly matching TRBD1 (6 bases). The sample comprised peripheral blood. The source of this sequence is a human donor in a cohort sampled during active COVID-19. CDR3 coding DNA: TGTGCCAGTAAATACAGGGAAGAGGTAAGCGGAGCTTTCTTT. The encoded protein is CASKYREEVSGAFF.